Shown below are 14 T cell receptor beta chains from a single sample sequenced in a study of a mutant IDH1 vaccine in newly diagnosed glioma. Some clones are missing from TCRdb's copy, which holds only in-frame ones; the method was immunoSEQ multiplex PCR. The data show 85,000 to 100,000 clones, with under 90% seen just once and 7% to 8% held by the top ten. The time point: baseline, week 1 (first vaccination visit). Noted treatment: pre-vaccination baseline after standard-of-care therapy. The sample consisted of PBMCs, taken from a glioma patient treated with radiotherapy, temozolomide or both. These TCRs come from a woman aged 45-65 years with glioma.

This clone was observed a handful of times. This chain uses TRBV7-2 with TRBJ1-2; D perhaps matches TRBD1 (6 bases). CDR3 length: 12 amino acids. Germline V gives CDR1 SGHTA, CDR2 FQGNSA. The germline V and J ends were trimmed by 3 bases and 8 bases, with 10 bases remaining between them. CDR3 bases: TGTGCCAGCAGCTTGGGGGCGGGCGGCTACACCTTC. It specifies CASSLGAGGYTF. The full variable domain, completed using reference TRBV7-2 and TRBJ1-2, is GAGVSQSPSNKVTEKGKDVELRCDPISGHTALYWYRQSLGQGLEFLIYFQGNSAPDKSGLPSDRFSAERTGGSVSTLTIQRTQQEDSAVYLCASSLGAGGYTFGSGTRLTVV.

The rearrangement joins TRBV19 to TRBJ1-6; 7 nucleotides line up with TRBD1. The CDR3 is made up of 14 amino acids. CDR1 LNHDA and CDR2 SQIVND come from the germline V gene (reference sequence). The V segment lost 4 bases and the J segment 7 bases; nucleotides outside the gene matches: 4. CDR3 protein: CASSTRQGNSPLHF. The CDR3 DNA reads as TGTGCCAGTAGTACACGACAGGGAAATTCACCCCTCCACTTT.

CDR3 nucleotide sequence: TGTGCCAGCAGTGAACAACAAGCAGGAAACACCATATATTTT. It is translated as CASSEQQAGNTIYF. The chain recombines TRBV2 with TRBJ1-3; D is unresolved. The germline gives CDR1 SNHLY, CDR2 FYNNEI. Trimming cost V 2 bases and J 4 bases, with 9 bases left between them. The length of the CDR3 is 14 residues.

V is TRBV6-4 and J is TRBJ1-2; D gene ambiguous. Germline CDR1 is MRHNA and CDR2 is SNTAGT. V lost 3 bases, J lost 8 bases, and 19 bases lay in between. CDR3 size: 15 residues. The CDR3: CASSELPLQAGGYTF. The CDR3 DNA is TGTGCCAGCAGTGAGCTCCCCCTGCAAGCTGGCGGCTACACCTTC.

The chain has TRBV4-2 and TRBJ2-5; D remains ambiguous. Trimming stripped 0 bases from V and 1 base from J, with 9 bases between. Germline loops: CDR1 LGHNA, CDR2 YNFKEQ. The CDR3 consists of 15 residues. This CDR3 is CASSQDRQSQETQYF. The CDR3 DNA reads as TGTGCCAGCAGCCAAGACCGCCAGAGCCAAGAGACCCAGTACTTC.

The rearrangement joins TRBV11-2 to TRBJ1-6; the D gene is possibly TRBD1 (5 bases). Germline CDR1 reads SGHAT; CDR2 reads FQNNGV. The V end lost 2 bases, the J end lost 5 bases, and 10 bases lay between the germline ends. The CDR3 has 15 amino acids. CDR3 loop: CASSLSWGDNSPLHF. The CDR3 DNA sequence: TGTGCCAGCAGCTTAAGTTGGGGCGATAATTCACCCCTCCACTTT.

This chain uses TRBV10-3 with TRBJ1-5; D unclear. Deletions cut 0 bases from V and 6 bases from J, with 6 bases between. Per the germline V gene, CDR1 is ENHRY and CDR2 is SYGVKD. The CDR3 contains 13 residues. CDR3 nucleotide sequence: TGTGCCATCAGTGAGTCCCAGGTTCAGCCCCAGCATTTT. Translation gives CAISESQVQPQHF.

This clone was seen just once. The chain has TRBV5-6 and TRBJ2-7; D uncertain. Germline-derived CDR1 and CDR2 are SGHDT and YYEEEE. V lost 7 bases and J 10 bases, leaving 18 bases between the germline ends. The length of the CDR3 is 12 residues. CDR3 protein: CASSRTVSNQYF. The CDR3 nucleotides are TGTGCCAGCTCCCGTACCGTCTCGAATCAGTACTTC.

The chain uses TRBV30 and TRBJ2-3, with 7 bases lining up with TRBD1. Germline CDR1 reads GTSNPN; CDR2 reads SVGIG (reference sequence). The ends lost 4 bases at V and 7 bases at J; junction bases unmatched: 8. This CDR3 comprises 13 residues. The CDR3 region is CAWKKGAENTQYF. The CDR3 DNA is TGTGCCTGGAAGAAGGGGGCGGAGAATACGCAGTATTTT.

The rearrangement uses TRBV5-4 and TRBJ2-3; D call uncertain. V was pared by 2 bases and J by 1 base, with 20 bases between. Germline V gives CDR1 SGHNT, CDR2 YYREEE (reference sequence). The CDR3 extends over 18 amino acids. This CDR3 reads CASSFVFMRDVGTDTQYF. For the CDR3, the DNA is TGTGCCAGCAGCTTTGTTTTTATGAGAGATGTCGGCACAGATACGCAGTATTTT.

The gene calls are TRBV28 and TRBJ1-1; D is ambiguous. CDR3 length: 14 residues. The V end was cut by 2 bases, the J end by 3 bases, with 10 bases between. Germline CDR1 is MDHEN and CDR2 is SYDVKM. The chain's CDR3 is CASSLITRYTEAFF. As DNA, the CDR3 is TGTGCCAGCAGTTTAATAACCCGCTACACTGAAGCTTTCTTT.

The CDR3, as DNA: TGTGCCAGCTCACTAGCGGGGGGGATGGAGACCCAGTACTTC. It yields the protein CASSLAGGMETQYF. The chain is built from TRBV6-5 and TRBJ2-5; 13 bases are shared with TRBD2. The CDR3 runs 14 residues. J gave up 5 bases and V 8 bases, and 5 bases lay outside the gene matches. Germline loops: CDR1 MNHEY, CDR2 SVGAGI.

The chain has TRBV5-1 and TRBJ1-3; D call uncertain. V lost 5 bases and J 7 bases, leaving 13 bases between the germline ends. Germline V gene sequence: CDR1 SGHRS, CDR2 YFSETQ. The CDR3 loop spans 13 amino acids. CDR3 region: CASSLGEPNTIYF. The CDR3 DNA sequence: TGCGCCAGCAGTCTAGGTGAGCCGAACACCATATATTTT.

The chain couples TRBV10-1 to TRBJ1-5; D call uncertain. Between the trimmed V and J ends, which lost 5 bases and 3 bases, there was a span of 8 bases. The CDR3 sequence is 13 residues long. Germline loops: CDR1 WNHNN, CDR2 SYGVQD (reference sequence). The CDR3 is CASSRDTNQPQHF. The CDR3 nucleotides read TGCGCCAGCAGTCGTGACACCAATCAGCCCCAGCATTTT.